This TCR beta chain is from a study of blood T cell repertoires in COVID-19. The CDR3 extends over 16 amino acids. Germline V gene lookup returns CDR1 LGHDT and CDR2 YNNKEL (reference sequence). Trimming pared 0 bases from V and 5 bases from J, leaving 16 bases between. Repertoires were generated with immunoSEQ multiplex PCR, while TCRdb's copy carries only in-frame clones and drops some. The sample lists 300,000 to 450,000 clones, roughly 87% occurring once. The genes are TRBV3-1 (or the pseudogene TRBV3-2) and TRBJ1-2; a possible D gene is TRBD1 (5 bases). The TCR sequence derives from a woman in her 30s who had recovered from COVID-19. Sequencing was done on a sample of PBMCs or T cells enriched from blood (not recorded which). The CDR3 DNA follows: TGTGCCAGCAGCCAAGATTCAGGTTGGCAGGGATATGGCTACACCTTC. It codes for CASSQDSGWQGYGYTF.